These 8 T cell receptor beta chains came from one sample sequenced in a study of glioma-infiltrating T cells after dendritic cell vaccination. Produced via immunoSEQ multiplex PCR; TCRdb's table is partial and in-frame only. This table holds some 78,000 clones, about 85% found once. Specified time point: after dendritic cell vaccination, including at tumor progression/relapse. Material: blood, obtained after dendritic cell vaccination. Receptors were obtained from a human donor with glioblastoma.

A single count supports this clone. The rearrangement uses TRBV10-2 and TRBJ1-4; D might be TRBD1 (5 bases). The germline V gene has CDR1 WSHSY and CDR2 SAAADI. The V end lost 6 bases, the J end lost 0 bases, and 11 bases lay between the germline ends. The CDR3 has 15 amino acids. CDR3 nucleotide sequence: TGCGCCAGCAGGAATACAGGAGCAACTAATGAAAAACTGTTTTTT. Translating it yields CASRNTGATNEKLFF.

This clone was detected only a few times. This sequence joins TRBV27 and TRBJ2-7, with 13 nucleotides matching TRBD2. Germline loops: CDR1 MNHEY, CDR2 SMNVEV (reference sequence). The V and J ends lost 1 base and 4 bases, in that order; junction bases with no gene match: 1. This CDR3 is 15 amino acids long. This chain's CDR3 is CASSLLTSGRYEQYF. CDR3 in DNA: TGTGCCAGCAGTTTATTGACTAGCGGGAGGTACGAGCAGTACTTC.

V is TRBV9 and J is TRBJ2-5; TRBD2 aligns across 10 bases. Germline V lookup: CDR1 SGDLS, CDR2 YYNGEE. The CDR3 is made up of 14 amino acids. J was trimmed by 5 bases and V by 3 bases; bases with no gene match: 4. CDR3 sequence (DNA): TGTGCCAGCAGCGAGCGGGGGGGCCGGGAGACCCAGTACTTC. It encodes CASSERGGRETQYF.

In its sample, this clone was seen once. The rearrangement uses TRBV2 and TRBJ2-1, with 12 bases identical to TRBD2. The germline gives CDR1 SNHLY, CDR2 FYNNEI. V trimming: 2 bases; J trimming: 9 bases; junction bases outside the gene matches: 5. CDR3 length: 15 residues. CDR3 in DNA: TGTGCCAGCAGTGAATCTAGCGGGAGGGTTCTTGAGCAGTTCTTC. Protein: CASSESSGRVLEQFF.

The chain is built from TRBV4-1 and TRBJ1-2; D is unresolved. Trimming took off 0 bases at V and 6 bases at J, with 8 bases between the two ends. The CDR3 spans 13 residues. The germline gives CDR1 MGHRA, CDR2 YSYEKL. The CDR3 region has the DNA TGCGCCAGCAGCCAAGACACCCTAAATGGCTACACCTTC. Protein product: CASSQDTLNGYTF.

Details on this clone: Mismatch with germline at one junction end may stem from a read error. This chain links TRBV9 with TRBJ2-7; D is undetermined. The germline gives CDR1 SGDLS, CDR2 YYNGEE. This CDR3 has 12 amino acids. CDR3 sequence: CASSVDSNEQYF. CDR3 DNA sequence: TGTGCCAGCAGCGTAGACTCCAACGAGCAGTACTTC.

This chain links TRBV14 with TRBJ1-1, with D tentatively TRBD1 (6 bases). Trimming took 4 bases from V and 1 from J, leaving 22 bases between them. CDR3 size: 18 residues. CDR1 is SGHDN, CDR2 FVKESK, per germline. CDR3 sequence (DNA): TGTGCCAGCAGCCCGCGGATTGGGGGGGCAGGTCGGAACACTGAAGCTTTCTTT. Translated, it gives CASSPRIGGAGRNTEAFF. The complete variable domain, with remaining parts taken from reference TRBV14 and TRBJ1-1, reads EAGVTQFPSHSVIEKGQTVTLRCDPISGHDNLYWYRRVMGKEIKFLLHFVKESKQDESGMPNNRFLAERTGGTYSTLKVQPAELEDSGVYFCASSPRIGGAGRNTEAFFGQGTRLTVV.

This clone was observed a handful of times. V usage is TRBV5-4 and J usage is TRBJ1-2; 7 bases fit TRBD1. The J segment lost 0 bases and the V segment lost 5 bases, leaving 7 bases of the junction unmatched. This CDR3 is built from 15 residues. The germline gives CDR1 SGHNT, CDR2 YYREEE (reference sequence). CDR3 residues: CASRSGTVSNYGYTF. CDR3 in DNA: TGTGCCAGCAGGTCCGGGACAGTTTCTAACTATGGCTACACCTTC.